This T cell receptor (beta chain) was identified during a study of OX40 agonist ivuxolimab in advanced cancers. Background for the entire study: The costimulatory receptor OX40 (CD134) was targeted by ivuxolimab, a fully human IgG2 agonistic monoclonal antibody. Intravenous ivuxolimab was administered to patients every 2 weeks at six dose levels: 0.01, 0.1, 0.3, 1.5, 3 and 10 mg/kg. Of the approximately 50 dose-escalation patients, hepatocellular carcinoma was present in roughly 19, melanoma in around 15, renal cell carcinoma in 9 and head and neck cancer in 9. The dose-escalation cohort was about 83% male with a mean age of approximately 60 years, ranging from roughly 20 to 80. Prior anti-PD-1, anti-PD-L1 or anti-CTLA-4 therapy was permitted, and checkpoint inhibitors had been received by roughly two fifths of dose-escalation patients. Partial responses occurred in three dose-escalation patients, of whom one had hepatocellular carcinoma and two had cutaneous melanoma. Peripheral TCRbeta sequencing aimed to test whether ivuxolimab altered TCR sequence diversity and caused clonal T-cell expansion. The paper covers the monotherapy dose-escalation part of the phase I ivuxolimab trial, which included N of about 50 patients.

Turning to this clone: The target of this receptor is not known. No qualities accompany the bases; no much larger clone lies one base away.

Findings and caveats that apply to the study as a whole: Low levels of normalized T-cell clonal expansion were also shown by some nonresponding patients. At doses from 0.1 to 3.0 mg/kg, clonal expansion was seen in both CD4+ and CD8+ blood T cells between baseline and week 6. In partial responders in the 0.1-3.0 mg/kg groups, normalized peripheral clonal expansion was found to be among the lowest, especially among CD8+ T cells. After ivuxolimab, more expanded clones were found on average in CD8+ T cells than in CD4+ T cells. The antigen specificity of the clonally expanded peripheral T cells was not determined.

The trial excluded patients who had a history of autoimmune disease or were on systemic immunosuppression. Peripheral blood for TCR sequencing was collected from all dose cohorts at baseline, on cycle 4 day 1, and on cycle 7 day 1. The samples were drawn from a first-in-human, open-label, multicenter phase I dose-escalation trial of ivuxolimab. Adults with locally advanced or metastatic head and neck squamous cell, hepatocellular, melanoma or renal cell carcinoma were enrolled in the trial. Before TCR sequencing, CD4+ T cells and CD8+ T cells from peripheral blood were sorted into separate populations. For sequencing of the TCRbeta CDR3 region, genomic DNA was extracted from the sorted cells. TCRbeta CDR3 regions were sequenced using the immunoSEQ Assay. TCRdb mirrors the immuneACCESS table, restricted to in-frame sequences. Some clones are absent from its copies; in checked studies, under half trace to an unresolved V gene, and the reason for the others is unknown. The sample has 65,000 to 75,000 clones on record, approximately 80% of them singletons. About 7% of the sample lies in the top ten.

Via the germline V gene (reference sequence), CDR1 is LNHDA and CDR2 SQIVND. After removal of 3 bases from V and 4 bases from J, the junction retains 10 bases not matched to a gene. From its cysteine to its phenylalanine, the CDR3 spans 17 amino acids. Left in the record is the CDR3 DNA by itself, 51 bases read in frame from the first base. The sequence links TRBV19 to TRBJ1-3, with 9 middle bases fitting TRBD1. The sample was CD4+ or CD8+ T cells sorted from blood, taken in a trial of the OX40 agonist ivuxolimab. The TCR originated in an adult with an advanced solid tumor such as melanoma, head and neck, liver or kidney cancer. CDR3 protein: CASSILPGQGKGNTIYF. At the DNA level, the sequence is TGTGCCAGTAGTATCCTGCCGGGACAGGGAAAAGGAAACACCATATATTTT.